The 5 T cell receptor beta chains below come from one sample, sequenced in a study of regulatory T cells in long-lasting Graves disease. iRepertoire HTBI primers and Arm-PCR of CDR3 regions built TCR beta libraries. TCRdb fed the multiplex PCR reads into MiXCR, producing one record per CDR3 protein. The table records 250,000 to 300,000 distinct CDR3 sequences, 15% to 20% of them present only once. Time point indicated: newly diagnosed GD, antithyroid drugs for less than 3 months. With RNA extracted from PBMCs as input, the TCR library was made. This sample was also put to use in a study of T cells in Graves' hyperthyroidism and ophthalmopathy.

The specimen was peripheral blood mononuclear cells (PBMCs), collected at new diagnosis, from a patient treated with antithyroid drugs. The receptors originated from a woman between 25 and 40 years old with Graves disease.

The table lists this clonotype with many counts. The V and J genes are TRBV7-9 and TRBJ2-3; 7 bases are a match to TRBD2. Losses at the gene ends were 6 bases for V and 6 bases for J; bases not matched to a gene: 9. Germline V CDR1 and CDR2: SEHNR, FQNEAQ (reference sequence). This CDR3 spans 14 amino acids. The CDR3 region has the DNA TGTGCCAGCAGGGTCAACGGGGAGGGGGATACGCAGTATTTT. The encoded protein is CASRVNGEGDTQYF.

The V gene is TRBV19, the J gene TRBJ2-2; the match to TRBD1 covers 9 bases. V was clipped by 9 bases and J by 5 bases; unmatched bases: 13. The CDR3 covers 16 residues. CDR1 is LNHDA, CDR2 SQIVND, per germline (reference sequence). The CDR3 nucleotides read TGTGCCAGCCGAGGCTTGGGACAGGGTGGAACCGGGGAGCTGTTTTTT. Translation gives CASRGLGQGGTGELFF.

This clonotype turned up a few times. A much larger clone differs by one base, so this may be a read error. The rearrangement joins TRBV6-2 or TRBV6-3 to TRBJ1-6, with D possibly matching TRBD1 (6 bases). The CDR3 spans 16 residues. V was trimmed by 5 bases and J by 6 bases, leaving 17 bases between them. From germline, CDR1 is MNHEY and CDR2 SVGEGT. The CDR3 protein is CASSEATGRFNSPLHF. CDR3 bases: TGTGCCAGCAGTGAGGCTACAGGGCGTTTTAATTCACCCCTCCACTTT.

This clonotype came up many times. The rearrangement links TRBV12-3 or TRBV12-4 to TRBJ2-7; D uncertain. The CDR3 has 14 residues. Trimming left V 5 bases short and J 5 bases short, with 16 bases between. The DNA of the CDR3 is TGTGCCAGCAGTCCCCGAGGTTGGGTTAACGAGCAGTACTTC. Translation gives CASSPRGWVNEQYF.

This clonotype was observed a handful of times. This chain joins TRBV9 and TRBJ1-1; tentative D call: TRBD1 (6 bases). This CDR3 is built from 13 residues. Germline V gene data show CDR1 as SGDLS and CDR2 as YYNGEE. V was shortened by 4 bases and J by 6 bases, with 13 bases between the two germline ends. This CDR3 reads CASSPDRSPEAFF. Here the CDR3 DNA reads TGTGCCAGCAGCCCGGACAGATCCCCTGAAGCTTTCTTT.